Listed below are T cell receptor beta chains from one sample, sequenced in a study of yellow fever vaccine responses in identical twins. MiXCR, run by TCRdb on the RT-PCR reads, gives a single entry per CDR3 protein. This table holds 6,900 or so distinct CDR3 sequences, roughly 84% found once. The sample in question was T cells from blood (PBMCs), unsorted or a sorted subset (not recorded which), obtained before or after yellow fever vaccination (not recorded which). The source of these receptors is a young woman who received the yellow fever vaccine. Both conserved end residues are part of each CDR3. Each record gives: J gene, D gene, clone size, CDR3 length, V gene, CDR3 DNA, CDR3 protein. D genes are given only for firm matches. Clone size is not always given. Where it is, it says once, few, many or a class for expanded clones.

>TRBJ2-1|-|-|13|TRBV11-1
TGTGCCAGCAGGTTTACAGAAGGAATTGAGCAGTTCTTC
CASRFTEGIEQFF
>TRBJ1-6|-|-|16|TRBV10-1
TGCGCCAGCACCCGAGAGAGAGATCCTTATAATTCACCCCTCCACTTT
CASTRERDPYNSPLHF
>TRBJ2-1|TRBD1|-|12|TRBV29-1
TGCAGCGTATGGACAGGGGGCGGTGAGCAGTTCTTC
CSVWTGGGEQFF
>TRBJ2-5|-|-|15|TRBV2
TGTGCCAGCAGTGATCCAGGGGTCACTCAAGAGACCCAGTACTTC
CASSDPGVTQETQYF
>TRBJ2-3|TRBD2|once|16|TRBV6-1
TGTGCCAGCAGCCGCGGACTAGGGAGGTCCACAGATACGCAGTATTTT
CASSRGLGRSTDTQYF
>TRBJ1-5|-|few|14|TRBV4-1
TGCGCCAGCAGCCAAGTTATGGTGGGCCAGCCCCAGCATTTT
CASSQVMVGQPQHF
>TRBJ2-7|-|-|12|TRBV20-1
TGCAGTGCTAGAGGACTAGCCTACGAGCAGTACTTC
CSARGLAYEQYF
>TRBJ2-1|-|-|13|TRBV20-1
TGCAGTGCTAGAGATCGGCTTAACAATGAGCAGTTCTTC
CSARDRLNNEQFF
>TRBJ2-7|-|-|14|TRBV4-3
TGCGCCAGCAGCTCAGAAGTGTCGGGGTACGAGCAGTACTTC
CASSSEVSGYEQYF
>TRBJ2-2|-|-|14|TRBV5-1
TGCGCCAGCAGCTTGGAGGCCTCCACCGGGGAGCTGTTTTTT
CASSLEASTGELFF
>TRBJ2-7|-|-|12|TRBV6-1
TGTGCCAGCAGAATGGCAGGGTACGAGCAGTACTTC
CASRMAGYEQYF
>TRBJ2-1|TRBD1|once|16|TRBV14
TGTGCCAGCAGCCCAATCACAGGGGGCGAGGACAATGAGCAGTTCTTC
CASSPITGGEDNEQFF
>TRBJ1-3|-|-|15|TRBV11-3
TGTGCCAGCAGCCCAACTGGCGCATTTGGAAACACCATATATTTT
CASSPTGAFGNTIYF
>TRBJ2-7|-|large|14|TRBV11-1
TGTGCCAGCTCTTTGTGGTCAGACCTCTACGAGCAGTACTTC
CASSLWSDLYEQYF
>TRBJ2-3|TRBD1|-|16|TRBV5-1
TGCGCCAGCAGCTGGGGACAGGGGGAGTACGCAGATACGCAGTATTTT
CASSWGQGEYADTQYF
>TRBJ2-2|-|-|12|TRBV7-9
TGTGCCAGCGGATCCCTTGGAAGGGAGCTGTTTTTT
CASGSLGRELFF
>TRBJ2-1|TRBD1|-|14|TRBV12-3/TRBV12-4
TGTGCCAGCACCGGACAGGTGGGGTACAATGAGCAGTTCTTC
CASTGQVGYNEQFF
>TRBJ2-7|-|-|16|TRBV10-3
TGTGCCATCAGTGAGCCCGGTGCCTTAACCACCTACGAGCAGTACTTC
CAISEPGALTTYEQYF
>TRBJ2-1|TRBD1|-|14|TRBV6-2/TRBV6-3
TGTGCCAGCAGTTACCGGGACAGGTCCAATGAGCAGTTCTTC
CASSYRDRSNEQFF
>TRBJ2-3|TRBD2|-|16|TRBV11-3
TGTGCCAGCAGCTTAGAGGCTAGCGGGACCACAGATACGCAGTATTTT
CASSLEASGTTDTQYF
>TRBJ2-5|TRBD2|-|14|TRBV11-1
TGTGCCAGCGCCTGGGGGGGAGAACAAGAGACCCAGTACTTC
CASAWGGEQETQYF
>TRBJ2-7|-|-|14|TRBV11-3
TGTGCCAGCAGCTTAGGGCCCAGCTACTACGAGCAGTACTTC
CASSLGPSYYEQYF
>TRBJ2-7|TRBD1|-|14|TRBV2
TGTGCCAGCAGAGAAGGGACAGTGTCCTACGAGCAGTACTTC
CASREGTVSYEQYF
>TRBJ1-1|-|-|17|TRBV13
TGTGCCAGCACCGAGGGTATACAGGGTACCTTGAACACTGAAGCTTTCTTT
CASTEGIQGTLNTEAFF
>TRBJ2-3|TRBD2|-|16|TRBV11-3
TGTGCCAGCAGCTTAGATCATTGGGCGGGAGAAGATACGCAGTATTTT
CASSLDHWAGEDTQYF
>TRBJ1-5|-|once|13|TRBV10-3
TGTGCCATCAGTGCAGGGTACAATCAGCCCCAGCATTTT
CAISAGYNQPQHF
>TRBJ2-1|TRBD2|-|16|TRBV9
TGTGCCAGCAGCGTAGGATCTAGCGGGGGTTACAATGAGCAGTTCTTC
CASSVGSSGGYNEQFF
>TRBJ2-1|-|-|14|TRBV11-2
TGTGCCAGCAGCTTCGACAGGCGGGACAATGAGCAGTTCTTC
CASSFDRRDNEQFF
>TRBJ2-3|-|-|15|TRBV9
TGTGCCAGCAGCGGAGACAGCGCACCCACAGATACGCAGTATTTT
CASSGDSAPTDTQYF
>TRBJ2-1|-|-|17|TRBV25-1
TGTGCCAGCAGTGAAATGTCTAGAGCCAACGAACACAATGAGCAGTTCTTC
CASSEMSRANEHNEQFF
>TRBJ2-7|TRBD1|-|15|TRBV7-8
TGTGCCAGCAGCTTACGACAGGGTCCATCCTACGAGCAGTACTTC
CASSLRQGPSYEQYF
>TRBJ2-7|TRBD1|-|17|TRBV6-2/TRBV6-3
TGTGCCAGCAGTTACCCACCCGTTCGACAGGGGGTCTACGAGCAGTACTTC
CASSYPPVRQGVYEQYF
>TRBJ2-1|-|-|16|TRBV24-1
TGTGCCACCAGTGATTTGCTTATCGACGACTACAATGAGCAGTTCTTC
CATSDLLIDDYNEQFF
>TRBJ2-2|-|-|14|TRBV5-6
TGTGCCAGCAGCTTGGCCGGGAACACCGGGGAGCTGTTTTTT
CASSLAGNTGELFF
>TRBJ2-3|-|-|13|TRBV21-1
TGTGCCAGCGCCGAGCTCCATCACGATACGCAGTATTTT
CASAELHHDTQYF
>TRBJ2-7|TRBD2|-|15|TRBV27
TGTGCCAGCAGTTTATCTACTAGCGGGGGGACGGAGCAGTACTTC
CASSLSTSGGTEQYF
>TRBJ2-7|TRBD2|few|15|TRBV15
TGTGCCACCAGCAGAGATACTAGCGGGGGCGACGAGCAGTACTTC
CATSRDTSGGDEQYF
>TRBJ2-5|-|-|14|TRBV5-6
TGTGCCAGCAGCTTGGTCGCAGTCCAAGAGACCCAGTACTTC
CASSLVAVQETQYF
>TRBJ2-1|-|-|14|TRBV9
TGTGCCAGCGAGTCTAGCAGTACCCACAATGAGCAGTTCTTC
CASESSSTHNEQFF
>TRBJ2-7|TRBD1|-|14|TRBV27
TGTGCCAGCAGACTCACCGGGACAGGGTACGAGCAGTACTTC
CASRLTGTGYEQYF
>TRBJ1-6|TRBD1|once|18|TRBV4-3
TGCGCCAGCAGCCAAGATCTAACAGGGGGATCTTATAATTCACCCCTCCACTTT
CASSQDLTGGSYNSPLHF
>TRBJ2-7|TRBD2|-|18|TRBV7-6
TGTGCCAGCAGCTTAGTTATTACGGTAGCGGGGGGCGACTACGAGCAGTACTTC
CASSLVITVAGGDYEQYF
>TRBJ2-1|-|-|14|TRBV4-3
TGCGCCAGCAGCCGGAACCTCATCGACAATGAGCAGTTCTTC
CASSRNLIDNEQFF
>TRBJ2-7|TRBD1|-|12|TRBV30
TGTGCCTGGAGCGACAGGGCCCACGAGCAGTACTTC
CAWSDRAHEQYF
>TRBJ1-1|-|-|12|TRBV4-2
TGTGCCAGCAGCCAACGGGACTTTGAAGCTTTCTTT
CASSQRDFEAFF
>TRBJ2-5|-|-|13|TRBV19
TGTGCCAGTAGACCGGGACGCGATGAGACCCAGTACTTC
CASRPGRDETQYF
>TRBJ2-7|-|-|14|TRBV6-1
TGTGCCAGCAGTGCTGGACCCAATTCCTACGAGCAGTACTTC
CASSAGPNSYEQYF
>TRBJ2-2|-|once|13|TRBV19
TGTGCCAGCCTTATGACAGGCACCGGGGAGCTGTTTTTT
CASLMTGTGELFF
>TRBJ2-5|TRBD2|-|17|TRBV20-1
TGCAGTGCTAGAGATTTGGGACTAGCGGGGGGGCGAGAGACCCAGTACTTC
CSARDLGLAGGRETQYF
>TRBJ1-5|-|-|14|TRBV12-3/TRBV12-4
TGTGCCAGCAGTTCCGACAGTAGCAATCAGCCCCAGCATTTT
CASSSDSSNQPQHF